The source of this T cell receptor (beta chain) is a study of early T cells in non-severe SARS-CoV-2 infection (dated by TCRdb to about 2021). Background on the whole study: Bulk RNA from unsorted whole blood was used for TCR sequencing, so alpha and beta chains could not be paired. The paper as a whole reports these results and caveats: VDJdb matching was skewed toward anti-spike CD8 responses, so virus-specific expansions were likely underestimated and private and CD4 specificities were missed.

The CDR3 spans 12 residues, from the cysteine through the phenylalanine. The only DNA kept is the CDR3, 36 bases in frame from the first base. CDR1 and CDR2 were assigned from the germline V gene (reference sequence) as SGHAT and FQDESV. V is reduced by 5 bases and J by 5 bases, leaving a spacing of 9 bases between them. This was a case-control study nested in a cohort of healthcare workers in London, UK, who had nasopharyngeal swab PCR tests and blood samples taken every week. Healthcare workers were recruited between 23 and 31 March 2020, during the week of the UK lockdown, and were followed weekly for up to about 15 weeks. Libraries were constructed by 5' RACE. Sequencing was performed on a NextSeq 500. The TCR library protocol attached unique molecular identifiers to individual cDNA molecules to correct for sequencing error and PCR bias. Both TCR alpha and beta chains were sequenced, and tight co-correlation was observed between alpha and beta sequence abundances in each sample. The source study handled its data this way. V gene, J gene and CDR3 annotation of TCR sequences was performed with Decombinator V4. TCRs were defined as expanded if a significant change between any two time points was detected under a Poisson model with p below 0.0001. TCR abundances were normalised to the total number of TCRs sequenced in each sample and reported as counts per million. TRAV1-2 paired with TRAJ12, TRAJ20 or TRAJ33 defined MAIT TCRs, while TRAV10 paired with TRAJ18 defined iNKT TCRs. VDJdb, accessed 1 November 2021, was searched for CMV, EBV and SARS-CoV-2 annotated TCRs, with TCRs annotated for multiple antigens excluded. The public sequencing data were trimmed at Q25 with fastp and processed into clonotypes with MiXCR by TCRdb, which kept only in-frame beta chains. Records with the same CDR3 protein are collapsed into one entry carrying the most frequent genes and DNA. In this record, the V and J calls reflect TCRdb's handling and not the investigators' own analysis. The table for this sample lists some 49,000 distinct CDR3 sequences; over 9.5% of them were counted only once. The ten largest clonotypes hold over 7.5% of the sample.

Concerning this clonotype: Its target antigen remains unknown. The sample holds no much larger clone one base away, and base qualities are not on file.

This TCR was recovered from an adult who was a healthcare worker with PCR-confirmed SARS-CoV-2 infection or an uninfected control (not recorded which). The chain employs TRBV11-1 and TRBJ1-1; a tentative D call is TRBD1 (5 bases match). The sample taken for sequencing was whole blood. The CDR3 has the sequence CASSRGQTEAFF. The nucleotide sequence reads TGTGCCAGCAGCCGGGGCCAGACTGAAGCTTTCTTT.